This TCR beta chain was sequenced for a study of cytomegalovirus exposure and HLA in healthy donors. About the research overall: The same platform was used for the 110 or so validation repertoires and the roughly 600 first-cohort repertoires, a later analysis reported.

A word on this clone: Its specificity is not known.

Sequencing used immunoSEQ multiplex PCR; TCRdb keeps in-frame clones, though not all of them. The table lists tens of thousands of clones, about 87% of them singletons. The trim removed 1 base at V and 1 base at J, leaving 1 base unmatched. The CDR3 totals 14 residues. Germline assignment: CDR1 GTSNPN and CDR2 SVGIG (reference sequence). Study observations and caveats: The study recorded 164 TCR beta chains that were cytomegalovirus-associated. In vitro assays verified that three CMV-associated chains recognized CMV antigens specifically.

V usage is TRBV30 and J usage is TRBJ2-7, with 10 bases that match TRBD1. This receptor was taken from a woman aged 18-29 years in good health and CMV-seropositive. Sequencing used PBMCs. CDR3 sequence reads: CAWSGGQGSYEQYF. The CDR3 nucleotides read TGTGCCTGGAGTGGGGGACAGGGGTCCTACGAGCAGTACTTC.